Shown below are 30 T cell receptor beta chains from a single sample sequenced in a study of blood T cells in healthy people across ages. A second about 6 to 12 cycle PCR used barcoded and J-beta primers. Via MiXCR, TCRdb re-called the 5' RACE reads, giving one row per CDR3 protein. Found here are 1.5 million or so distinct CDR3 sequences, roughly 43% of them singletons; the top ten hold approximately 4.1%. The sample comprised blood. Every receptor here comes from a woman aged 18 to 35 in good health.

This chain uses TRBV7-2 with TRBJ2-1; D is ambiguous. Between the trimmed V and J ends, which lost 5 bases and 10 bases, there was a span of 12 bases. The CDR3 covers 12 residues. Germline V gene data show CDR1 as SGHTA and CDR2 as FQGNSA. The CDR3 DNA follows: TGTGCCAGCAGCGCCCAAACTAAAGAGCAGTTCTTC. Translated: CASSAQTKEQFF.

The CDR3 DNA sequence: TGCAGTGCTAGTGGGAGGGACCCCTACAATGAGCAGTTCTTC. This gives the protein CSASGRDPYNEQFF. This chain links TRBV20-1 with TRBJ2-1; 7 bases fit TRBD2. V dropped 3 bases and J dropped 2; count of bases not matched to a gene: 4. The V gene's germline CDR1 is DFQATT and CDR2 SNEGSKA (reference sequence). This CDR3 comprises 14 residues.

The chain is built from TRBV4-3 and TRBJ2-7; D possibly corresponds to TRBD1 (6 bases). V was pared by 0 bases and J by 1 base, with 13 bases between. This CDR3 region has 16 residues. Germline loops: CDR1 LGHNA, CDR2 YSLEER. The CDR3 DNA follows: TGCGCCAGCAGCCAAGATGGTGGACAGAAGTCCTACGAGCAGTACTTC. Protein sequence: CASSQDGGQKSYEQYF.

This chain connects TRBV25-1 to TRBJ2-3, with D possibly matching TRBD2 (6 bases). Looked up from germline, CDR1 is MGHDK and CDR2 is SYGVNS. This CDR3 spans 15 amino acids. Trimming took off 5 bases at V and 1 base at J, with 13 bases between the two ends. The CDR3: CASSSTSHGTDTQYF. CDR3 in DNA: TGTGCCAGCAGTTCTACTAGCCATGGCACAGATACGCAGTATTTT.

This chain links TRBV5-1 with TRBJ2-3, with a possible D match to TRBD2 (5 bases). V gave up 3 bases and J gave up 2 bases, with 13 bases separating them. Germline CDR1 is SGHRS and CDR2 is YFSETQ. The CDR3 spans 15 residues. The CDR3 region has the DNA TGCGCCAGCAGCTGGGCGGACTTTATCACAGATACGCAGTATTTT. Translation gives CASSWADFITDTQYF. Together with reference TRBV5-1 and TRBJ2-3, the CDR3 gives the full variable domain: KAGVTQTPRYLIKTRGQQVTLSCSPISGHRSVSWYQQTPGQGLQFLFEYFSETQRNKGNFPGRFSGRQFSNSRSEMNVSTLELGDSALYLCASSWADFITDTQYFGPGTRLTVL.

The J gene is TRBJ2-7, the V gene TRBV27; D not certain. CDR3 size: 15 residues. Germline lookup yields CDR1 MNHEY and CDR2 SMNVEV (reference sequence). V dropped 5 bases and J dropped 3 bases, with 17 bases sitting between them. For the CDR3, the DNA is TGTGCCAGCAGTCCCCTTTCCAGGTGGATCTACGAGCAGTACTTC. It encodes CASSPLSRWIYEQYF.

This clonotype was recorded a few times. The chain combines TRBV7-2 with TRBJ2-5; D not resolved. Germline V lookup: CDR1 SGHTA, CDR2 FQGNSA. V lost 2 bases and J lost 5, with 12 bases in between. The CDR3 sequence is 14 residues long. The CDR3 sequence is CASSLLGPRETQYF. DNA of the CDR3: TGTGCCAGCAGCTTACTCGGCCCTCGGGAGACCCAGTACTTC.

This clonotype turned up a few times. This sequence joins TRBV6-5 and TRBJ2-7; D gene ambiguous. The V gene's germline CDR1 is MNHEY and CDR2 SVGAGI. Deletions cut 0 bases from V and 6 bases from J, with 12 bases between. The CDR3 extends over 14 amino acids. The CDR3 DNA follows: TGTGCCAGCAGTTACTCGGTCGGCGGACCCGAGCAGTACTTC. Amino acid sequence: CASSYSVGGPEQYF.

This clonotype occurred a few times. V gene TRBV6-6 combines with J gene TRBJ1-2, with D uncertain. The germline V gene encodes CDR1 MNHNY and CDR2 SVGAGI (reference sequence). There are 12 residues in the CDR3. V was trimmed by 5 bases and J by 4 bases, leaving 8 bases between them. CDR3 sequence reads: CASSNGFYGYTF. The CDR3 DNA reads TGTGCCAGCAGTAACGGGTTCTATGGCTACACCTTC.

CDR3 nucleotides: TGTGCCAGCAGTTTATCAAGGAGGCAGATTGTGCAGCAGTACTTC. Amino acid sequence: CASSLSRRQIVQQYF. The V gene is TRBV28, the J gene TRBJ2-7, with D perhaps matching TRBD2 (5 bases). Germline CDR1 and CDR2: MDHEN and SYDVKM. Trimming removed 1 base at V and 8 bases at J, with 18 bases between. The CDR3 totals 15 residues.

This clonotype was picked up many times. The V gene is TRBV6-5, the J gene TRBJ1-6, with 8 bases matching TRBD1. The ends lost 0 bases at V and 10 bases at J; junction bases unmatched: 5. CDR3 length equals 15 residues. Germline loops: CDR1 MNHEY, CDR2 SVGAGI. The CDR3 here is CASSYSTGVNSPLHF. In DNA, the CDR3 is TGTGCCAGCAGTTACTCGACAGGGGTGAACTCACCCCTCCACTTT.

The DNA for the CDR3 is TGTGCCAGCAGTTCGCTGACAACGAAGAACACTGAAGCTTTCTTT. Translated: CASSSLTTKNTEAFF. V gene TRBV12-3 or TRBV12-4 combines with J gene TRBJ1-1; D is unresolved. CDR3 size: 15 residues. Trimming took 4 bases from V and 1 from J, leaving 13 bases between them.

This clonotype appeared a few times. The rearrangement joins TRBV7-8 to TRBJ2-7, with D unresolved. There are 14 residues in the CDR3. CDR1 is SGHVS and CDR2 is FQNEAQ in the germline V gene. Trimming removed 1 base from V and 4 bases from J, with 11 bases in between. The chain's CDR3 is CASSLGRLGYEQYF. The CDR3 DNA sequence: TGTGCCAGCAGCTTAGGACGGCTCGGGTACGAGCAGTACTTC. The complete variable domain, with remaining parts taken from reference TRBV7-8 and TRBJ2-7, reads GAGVSQSPRYKVAKRGQDVALRCDPISGHVSLFWYQQALGQGPEFLTYFQNEAQLDKSGLPSDRFFAERPEGSVSTLKIQRTQQEDSAVYLCASSLGRLGYEQYFGPGTRLTVT.

This clonotype turned up a few times. This chain uses TRBV24-1 with TRBJ2-7; 8 nucleotides match TRBD1. The J call may be in error: the DNA end matches TRBJ2-5 better. This CDR3 has 15 amino acids. Germline V gene data show CDR1 as KGHDR and CDR2 as SFDVKD. CDR3 loop: CATSDRTGLGETQYF. CDR3 bases: TGTGCCACCAGTGATAGGACAGGGTTAGGAGAGACCCAGTACTTC.

This clonotype was detected only a few times. As DNA, the CDR3 is TGTGCCAGCAGCGTCGGAGGGTTCGGGCGGAGTCTTAGGGATACGCAGTATTTT. This encodes CASSVGGFGRSLRDTQYF. This chain connects TRBV9 to TRBJ2-3; possibly TRBD2 for D (6 bases). This CDR3 is 18 amino acids long. With 2 bases removed from V and 6 bases from J, the gap between germline ends came to 25 bases. Germline assignment: CDR1 SGDLS and CDR2 YYNGEE.

This clonotype was observed a handful of times. The rearrangement links TRBV7-9 to TRBJ1-6; maybe TRBD1 (5 bases). Germline CDR1 and CDR2: SEHNR and FQNEAQ (reference sequence). The CDR3 is 18 amino acids. Trimming left V 5 bases short and J 6 bases short, with 23 bases between. CDR3 region: CASSPPAALTDFNSPLHF. CDR3 sequence (DNA): TGTGCCAGCAGCCCCCCCGCCGCCTTGACAGACTTTAATTCACCCCTCCACTTT.

This chain uses TRBV12-3 or TRBV12-4 with TRBJ1-1; tentative D call: TRBD1 (5 bases). Trimming took 8 bases from V and 6 from J, leaving 16 bases between them. There are 13 residues in the CDR3. The CDR3 region is CASGTHPGPEAFF. The CDR3 nucleotides read TGTGCCAGCGGAACTCACCCGGGGCCTGAAGCTTTCTTT.

The rearrangement uses TRBV7-9 and TRBJ2-1, with D perhaps matching TRBD1 (6 bases). V was clipped by 0 bases and J by 4 bases, with 13 bases between them. Germline CDR1 is SEHNR and CDR2 is FQNEAQ (reference sequence). This CDR3 has 16 residues. This CDR3 reads CASSLAGRGIYNEQFF. Here the CDR3 DNA reads TGTGCCAGCAGCTTAGCCGGCAGGGGAATTTACAATGAGCAGTTCTTC.

The chain has TRBV20-1 and TRBJ2-7, with 7 nucleotides matching TRBD2. Per germline, CDR1 DFQATT and CDR2 SNEGSKA (reference sequence). The J segment lost 0 bases and the V segment lost 3 bases, leaving 5 bases of the junction unmatched. The CDR3 runs to 14 residues. For the CDR3, the DNA is TGCAGTGCTAGTAGGGAGGGACTCTCCTACGAGCAGTACTTC. It yields the protein CSASREGLSYEQYF.

In this sample, this clonotype turned up many times. The CDR3, as DNA: TGCAGCGTTGAACATCTCGGGACAGGGTACAATGAGCAGTTCTTC. Translated: CSVEHLGTGYNEQFF. The V gene is TRBV29-1, the J gene TRBJ2-1, with 9 bases that match TRBD1. J was trimmed by 4 bases and V by 2 bases; bases with no gene match: 6. The CDR3 extends over 15 amino acids. The germline V gene has CDR1 SQVTM and CDR2 ANQGSEA.

This chain links TRBV6-5 with TRBJ2-2; D remains unclear. Germline V gives CDR1 MNHEY, CDR2 SVGAGI. CDR3 length: 14 amino acids. The V gene lost 2 bases and the J gene lost 6 bases, with 10 bases spanning the gap. CDR3 region: CASSYDHSAGELFF. The DNA of the CDR3 is TGTGCCAGCAGTTACGACCACAGCGCCGGGGAGCTGTTTTTT.

This clonotype showed up just a few times. The rearrangement uses TRBV12-3 or TRBV12-4 and TRBJ2-7, with TRBD1 identical over 9 bases. Germline trimming cut 6 bases from V and 2 bases from J; bases unmatched to any gene: 8. The CDR3 length is 15 residues. CDR3: CASRGQGSGPYEQYF. CDR3 nucleotides: TGTGCCAGCAGGGGACAGGGATCGGGACCCTACGAGCAGTACTTC.

This clonotype was found a few times. J is TRBJ1-2 and V is TRBV14; D not resolved. The V gene's germline CDR1 is SGHDN and CDR2 FVKESK. The CDR3 consists of 15 residues. The V and J ends lost 1 base and 2 bases respectively, with 11 bases between them. CDR3 DNA sequence: TGTGCCAGCAGCCAAGTCATTGGCGGAAACTATGGCTACACCTTC. This gives the protein CASSQVIGGNYGYTF. Combining the CDR3 with reference TRBV14 and TRBJ1-2 gives the whole variable domain EAGVTQFPSHSVIEKGQTVTLRCDPISGHDNLYWYRRVMGKEIKFLLHFVKESKQDESGMPNNRFLAERTGGTYSTLKVQPAELEDSGVYFCASSQVIGGNYGYTFGSGTRLTVV.

This clonotype was seen more than once but under ten times. The V call is TRBV2, the J call TRBJ2-1; 7 bases fit TRBD2. Germline CDR1 is SNHLY and CDR2 is FYNNEI. The ends lost 9 bases at V and 9 bases at J; junction bases unmatched: 5. This CDR3 is 11 amino acids long. CDR3: CARGRGLEQFF. CDR3 nucleotide sequence: TGTGCCAGGGGGAGGGGCCTTGAGCAGTTCTTC.

CDR3: CASSLRWEGLSNEQFF. For the CDR3, the DNA is TGCGCCAGCAGCTTGAGGTGGGAGGGCTTAAGCAATGAGCAGTTCTTC. The rearrangement joins TRBV5-1 to TRBJ2-1; 7 positions match TRBD2. Losses at the gene ends were 1 base for V and 6 bases for J; bases not matched to a gene: 10. This CDR3 spans 16 amino acids. CDR1 SGHRS and CDR2 YFSETQ come from the germline V gene.

A remark on this clonotype: Its ends do not fully match the called genes, so a read error is possible. In DNA form, the CDR3 reads TGTGCCGGCAGCTCATCAGGGTCTGGCTACACCTTC. Its protein is CAGSSSGSGYTF. The gene calls are TRBV7-2 and TRBJ1-2, with D perhaps matching TRBD1 (5 bases). CDR1 SGHTA and CDR2 FQGNSA come from the germline V gene. The CDR3 is 12 residues long. The complete variable domain, with remaining parts taken from reference TRBV7-2 and TRBJ1-2, reads GAGVSQSPSNKVTEKGKDVELRCDPISGHTALYWYRQSLGQGLEFLIYFQGNSAPDKSGLPSDRFSAERTGGSVSTLTIQRTQQEDSAVYLCAGSSSGSGYTFGSGTRLTVV.

The chain is built from TRBV7-2 and TRBJ2-1; 10 bases fit TRBD2. Germline CDR1 is SGHTA and CDR2 is FQGNSA. The CDR3 runs to 17 residues. V gave up 5 bases and J gave up 9 bases; unmatched junction bases: 16. CDR3 protein: CASSTPYSSGGAGEQFF. The CDR3 bases are TGTGCCAGCAGCACCCCTTATTCGAGCGGGGGGGCAGGTGAGCAGTTCTTC.

This clonotype appeared a few times. The gene calls are TRBV24-1 and TRBJ2-2; D is unclear. The V gene lost 4 bases and the J gene lost 7 bases, with 3 bases spanning the gap. This CDR3 comprises 11 residues. CDR1 and CDR2 from the germline V gene are KGHDR and SFDVKD. CDR3 protein: CATSEDGELFF. The CDR3 DNA follows: TGTGCCACCAGTGAGGACGGGGAGCTGTTTTTT.

The V and J genes are TRBV4-2 and TRBJ2-6; D is undetermined. The CDR3 consists of 13 residues. The ends were cut back, 3 bases at V and 6 bases at J, with 6 bases in the middle. Germline V gives CDR1 LGHNA, CDR2 YNFKEQ. CDR3 protein: CASSQAVANVLTF. CDR3 DNA: TGTGCCAGCAGCCAGGCCGTGGCCAACGTCCTGACTTTC.

V and J are TRBV7-2 and TRBJ2-1; the D gene is possibly TRBD1 (6 bases). Trimming removed 0 bases at V and 8 bases at J, with 14 bases between. Germline CDR1 SGHTA, CDR2 FQGNSA. The CDR3 is 15 residues long. This CDR3 reads CASSLARGFSDEQFF. The CDR3 nucleotides read TGTGCCAGCAGCTTAGCAAGGGGGTTCAGCGATGAGCAGTTCTTC.